A single TCR beta chain is shown here with its context. These data come from a study of T cells in Graves' hyperthyroidism and ophthalmopathy. The wider study: Before treatment of any kind, peripheral blood was taken at initial diagnosis.

CDR3 length: 16 residues. The junction had 10 bases not matched to a gene; V was cut back by 5 bases and J by 7 bases. Germline CDR1 SGHTA, CDR2 FQGNSA. Authors of the study amplified TCR beta CDR3 regions from RNA transcripts. Researchers ran a first-round RT-PCR on the TCR CDR3 using the HTBI primer set. TCRdb called the multiplex PCR reads again in MiXCR, with one record for every CDR3 protein. The sample shows 700,000 to 950,000 distinct CDR3 sequences, 30% to 40% of them seen only once. Diagnostic decisions used clinical symptoms, serum thyroxine and TRAb, thyroid ultrasound and orbital computed tomography.

Sequenced material: blood. This receptor was obtained from a woman in her forties with Graves' hyperthyroidism. V usage is TRBV7-2 and J usage is TRBJ1-6; 8 nucleotides match TRBD1. The CDR3 nucleotides are TGTGCCAGCAGCCTTCGTTCAGGGGGCTCAAATTCACCCCTCCACTTT. Residues: CASSLRSGGSNSPLHF.